A selection of T cell receptor beta chains follows, all from one sample in a study of T cells after yellow fever vaccination. Each CDR3 protein gets one entry after TCRdb re-called the 5' RACE reads with MiXCR. The sample records over 35,000 distinct CDR3 sequences, 5.5% to 8% being singletons. The specimen comprised PBMCs, either bulk or a sorted T-cell subset (CD4+, CD8+, memory, or dextramer-sorted; not recorded which), sampled 45 days after the yellow fever booster vaccination. Source of these receptors: a man aged 25-45 years who received the YFV17D yellow fever vaccine. Both conserved end residues are part of each CDR3. D genes are given only for firm matches. Size is stated for part of the rows, as once, few or many counts, or as a class when the clone is expanded.

TRBV9	TRBJ2-7	TRBD2	many	CASSFSGAPYEQYF	TGTGCCAGCAGCTTCAGCGGGGCACCCTACGAGCAGTACTTC
TRBV10-1	TRBJ1-4	.	.	CASSPGTPPTNEKLFF	TGCGCCAGCAGCCCCGGGACACCACCAACTAATGAAAAACTGTTTTTT
TRBV10-3	TRBJ2-1	TRBD2	medium-sized	CAISEPSGVAGATEQFF	TGTGCCATCAGTGAGCCCTCCGGGGTAGCGGGAGCGACTGAGCAGTTCTTC
TRBV7-2	TRBJ2-5	.	.	CASSLQAGEAETQYF	TGTGCCAGCAGCCTTCAAGCAGGAGAGGCAGAGACCCAGTACTTC
TRBV20-1	TRBJ1-2	.	many	CSAAPPNIHGYTF	TGCAGTGCTGCACCGCCCAACATTCATGGCTACACCTTC
TRBV7-7	TRBJ2-5	.	.	CASSRGRVGETQYF	TGTGCTAGCAGCCGGGGGAGAGTCGGGGAGACCCAGTACTTC
TRBV29-1	TRBJ1-2	.	many	CSVERQGSSYGYTF	TGCAGCGTTGAGCGTCAGGGTTCCTCCTATGGCTACACCTTC
TRBV19	TRBJ1-6	.	many	CASSIANSPLHF	TGTGCCAGTAGTATAGCGAATTCACCCCTCCACTTT
TRBV5-4	TRBJ1-2	.	.	CASSLEANYGYTF	TGTGCCAGCAGCTTGGAAGCAAACTATGGCTACACCTTC
TRBV2	TRBJ2-5	TRBD2	many	CASSFFLAGGREETQYF	TGTGCCAGCAGTTTTTTCCTAGCGGGAGGACGGGAGGAGACCCAGTACTTC
TRBV19	TRBJ1-1	.	medium-sized	CASSMREPEAFF	TGTGCCAGTAGTATGAGAGAGCCTGAAGCTTTCTTT
TRBV29-1	TRBJ1-2	TRBD1	few	CSGQAGTGDYGYTF	TGCAGCGGGCAGGCCGGGACAGGAGACTATGGCTACACCTTC
TRBV7-2	TRBJ2-1	TRBD2	few	CASSLLAVSSYNEQFF	TGTGCCAGCAGCTTACTAGCGGTGAGCTCCTACAATGAGCAGTTCTTC
TRBV7-2	TRBJ2-1	TRBD2	few	CASSLGTSGRASQFF	TGTGCCAGCAGCCTAGGGACTAGCGGGAGGGCCTCACAGTTCTTC
TRBV29-1	TRBJ2-3	TRBD2	many	CSVARGSGTDTQYF	TGCAGCGTTGCCCGCGGGAGTGGCACAGATACGCAGTATTTT
TRBV25-1	TRBJ2-2	.	many	CASSTVTAGELFF	TGTGCCAGCAGCACGGTAACGGCCGGGGAGCTGTTTTTT
TRBV6-5	TRBJ2-3	TRBD2	few	CASSYSGTSGRDTQYF	TGTGCCAGCAGTTACTCCGGGACTAGCGGGAGGGATACGCAGTATTTT
TRBV7-9	TRBJ1-5	.	many	CASSSGTLVVGPQHF	TGTGCCAGCAGCTCCGGGACACTTGTAGTTGGGCCCCAGCATTTT
TRBV20-1	TRBJ2-1	.	.	CSASAREQFF	TGCAGTGCCTCAGCAAGGGAGCAGTTCTTC
TRBV29-1	TRBJ2-1	TRBD2	many	CSTGSGGNEQFF	TGCAGCACTGGGAGCGGGGGTAATGAGCAGTTCTTC
TRBV29-1	TRBJ2-7	TRBD2	many	CSAYGASGREAEQYF	TGCAGCGCTTACGGGGCTAGCGGGAGGGAGGCCGAGCAGTACTTC
TRBV3-1	TRBJ2-5	.	many	CASSQGLGETQYF	TGTGCCAGCAGCCAAGGGTTGGGAGAGACCCAGTACTTC
TRBV27	TRBJ2-7	.	medium-sized	CASSLSFSQRTYEQYF	TGTGCCAGCAGTTTATCGTTTAGCCAAAGAACCTACGAGCAGTACTTC
TRBV29-1	TRBJ2-5	.	few	CSVGPVQGPGETQYF	TGCAGCGTTGGTCCCGTACAGGGACCGGGGGAGACCCAGTACTTC
TRBV12-5	TRBJ2-3	.	few	CASGFGQITDTQYF	TGTGCTAGTGGCTTCGGACAGATCACAGATACGCAGTATTTT
TRBV7-8	TRBJ2-7	.	.	CASSPRTGSYEQYF	TGTGCCAGCAGCCCTCGGACCGGTTCCTACGAGCAGTACTTC
TRBV27	TRBJ2-3	TRBD2	many	CASRPTSGRRTDTQYF	TGTGCCAGCAGGCCGACTAGCGGGAGGAGGACAGATACGCAGTATTTT
TRBV3-1	TRBJ1-1	.	.	CASSQYGDTEAFF	TGTGCCAGCAGCCAATATGGGGACACTGAAGCTTTCTTT
TRBV15	TRBJ2-3	.	many	CATSFPNTDTQYF	TGTGCCACCAGCTTCCCCAACACAGATACGCAGTATTTT
TRBV20-1	TRBJ2-7	.	few	CSARRVGVGQYF	TGCAGTGCTAGACGGGTGGGGGTCGGGCAGTACTTC
TRBV20-1	TRBJ1-6	.	many	CSARRRMRNSPLHF	TGCAGTGCCAGAAGAAGGATGCGGAATTCACCCCTCCACTTT
TRBV28	TRBJ1-4	.	few	CASSLSGALPEKLFF	TGTGCCAGCAGCCTGAGTGGGGCGCTTCCTGAAAAACTGTTTTTT
TRBV11-3	TRBJ2-3	.	many	CASSFLGDTQYF	TGTGCCAGCAGCTTCCTCGGAGATACGCAGTATTTT
TRBV20-1	TRBJ2-1	.	.	CSAGNNEQFF	TGCAGTGCTGGAAACAATGAGCAGTTCTTC
TRBV12-3/TRBV12-4	TRBJ1-6	.	.	CASSAGSSYNSPLHF	TGTGCCAGCAGTGCGGGGAGCTCCTATAATTCACCCCTCCACTTT
TRBV20-1	TRBJ2-5	TRBD2	many	CSAVAGETQETQYF	TGCAGTGCAGTAGCGGGGGAGACCCAAGAGACCCAGTACTTC
TRBV15	TRBJ2-2	.	many	CATSRGFDTGELFF	TGTGCCACCAGCAGGGGGTTTGACACCGGGGAGCTGTTTTTT
TRBV20-1	TRBJ2-1	.	many	CSARKSSGQGGYNEQFF	TGCAGTGCTAGAAAATCTAGCGGCCAGGGGGGGTACAATGAGCAGTTCTTC
TRBV6-2/TRBV6-3	TRBJ2-7	TRBD2	few	CASSRPGTRGYYEQYF	TGTGCCAGCAGCCGACCTGGGACTAGGGGGTACTACGAGCAGTACTTC
TRBV29-1	TRBJ1-4	.	.	CSVGTSGGGEKLFF	TGCAGCGTTGGGACCTCCGGGGGAGGTGAAAAACTGTTTTTT
TRBV11-2	TRBJ2-3	.	many	CASSSAASTDTQYF	TGTGCCAGCAGTTCTGCGGCCAGCACAGATACGCAGTATTTT